This T cell receptor (beta chain) is drawn from a study of beta chain features in type 1 diabetes. Notes on the study in general: Naive, central memory and Treg TCRB repertoires seemed to resemble each other more closely in patients than they did in healthy donors. Type 1 diabetes patients had TCRB CDR3s that were shorter (moderately but significantly so) in all four CD4+ subsets.

V shed 7 bases, J shed 0 bases, and the junction held 11 bases outside the gene matches. The CDR3 consists of 15 residues. CDR1 and CDR2 (germline): GTSNPN, SVGIG (reference sequence). The authors reverse transcribed all of the isolated RNA, so sequencing captured expressed TCRB transcripts. Produced via immunoSEQ multiplex PCR; TCRdb's table is partial and in-frame only. This repertoire shows over 600,000 clones, around an eighth found once; its top ten account for around 0.12%. Turning to this clone: No antigen is known for it.

Sorting with CD45RO/CCR7/CD25/CD127/CD95/CD27 yielded naive, central memory, regulatory and stem-like memory CD4+ cells. The sequence derives from a man younger than 40 with type 1 diabetes. Sequenced sample: naive CD4+ T cells from blood. This rearrangement joins TRBV30 to TRBJ2-7, with 8 bases matching TRBD1. The CDR3 nucleotides are TGTGCCTTAAGCCCAAGGACAGGGATCTCCTACGAGCAGTACTTC. Its protein product is CALSPRTGISYEQYF.